The 30 T cell receptor beta chains given below trace back to one sample, sequenced in a study of blood T cell repertoires in COVID-19. Clones were read by immunoSEQ multiplex PCR, and TCRdb kept only the in-frame ones, dropping some. Among nearly 60,000 clones listed, almost 90% were seen once. Sample: peripheral blood. All receptors derive from a man in his 60s with active COVID-19.

This clone was detected only a few times. This chain links TRBV6-1 with TRBJ1-5; D is unresolved. The CDR3 consists of 17 residues. CDR1 MNHNS and CDR2 SASEGT come from the germline V gene. V gave up 4 bases and J gave up 0 bases, with 16 bases separating them. CDR3 loop: CASSGTIDIHSNQPQHF. The DNA of the CDR3 is TGTGCCAGCAGTGGGACTATCGACATCCATAGCAATCAGCCCCAGCATTTT.

The V call is TRBV2, the J call TRBJ2-2, with 9 bases that match TRBD1. The CDR3 runs 18 residues. The ends lost 3 bases at V and 6 bases at J; junction bases unmatched: 14. The germline CDR1 and CDR2 sequences are SNHLY and FYNNEI. CDR3 sequence (DNA): TGTGCCAGCAGTGACCTGGGACAGGGTGTGAGAGTAGCCGGGGAGCTGTTTTTT. It translates to CASSDLGQGVRVAGELFF.

This clone appeared once. The chain is built from TRBV7-9 and TRBJ2-5; 9 nucleotides line up with TRBD1. Germline V lookup: CDR1 SEHNR, CDR2 FQNEAQ (reference sequence). The CDR3 length is 14 residues. V lost 5 bases to trimming and J lost 1 base; unmatched junction nucleotides: 2. The CDR3 region is CASSEQGAQETQYF. DNA for the CDR3: TGTGCCAGCAGCGAACAGGGGGCCCAAGAGACCCAGTACTTC.

The gene calls are TRBV18 and TRBJ1-2; TRBD1 matches at 10 bases. The CDR3 is 14 amino acids. CDR1 is KGHSH, CDR2 LQKENI, per germline. The ends lost 6 bases at V and 8 bases at J; junction bases unmatched: 9. The CDR3 DNA is TGTGCCAGCTCGCCCGGGACAGGGGCGCAAGGCTACACCTTC. Translating it yields CASSPGTGAQGYTF.

The CDR3 DNA reads TGTGCCAGCAGCATGCACGGGGGGAACAATCAGCCCCAGCATTTT. Its protein is CASSMHGGNNQPQHF. The chain links TRBV5-5 to TRBJ1-5, with D possibly being TRBD1 (5 bases). The CDR3 covers 15 residues. Germline loops: CDR1 SGHKS, CDR2 YYEKEE (reference sequence). Trimming took 4 bases from V and 3 from J, leaving 14 bases between them.

The chain links TRBV6-5 to TRBJ1-6; D remains ambiguous. Deletions cut 2 bases from V and 5 bases from J, with 7 bases between. The CDR3 has 14 amino acids. Germline-derived CDR1 and CDR2 are MNHEY and SVGAGI. The chain's CDR3 is CASSYDTDNSPLHF. The CDR3 DNA sequence: TGTGCCAGCAGTTACGACACCGATAATTCACCCCTCCACTTT.

V is TRBV19 and J is TRBJ1-5, with D perhaps matching TRBD1 (5 bases). Trimming cost V 6 bases and J 11 bases, with 17 bases left between them. CDR1 LNHDA and CDR2 SQIVND come from the germline V gene (reference sequence). CDR3 size: 13 residues. The DNA for the CDR3 is TGTGCCAGTAGCCCCCAGGATGGGGCAGCCCAGCATTTT. Its protein product is CASSPQDGAAQHF.

The genes are TRBV28 and TRBJ1-4; tentatively, D is TRBD1 (6 bases). V gave up 3 bases and J gave up 3 bases, with 8 bases separating them. The germline V gene encodes CDR1 MDHEN and CDR2 SYDVKM. This CDR3 contains 14 residues. The CDR3 coding sequence is TGTGCCAGCAGTTTTAAGGGGGCTAATGAAAAACTGTTTTTT. Translating it yields CASSFKGANEKLFF.

This rearrangement joins TRBV27 to TRBJ2-7; TRBD2 matches 11 bases. From germline, CDR1 is MNHEY and CDR2 SMNVEV (reference sequence). The V segment lost 3 bases and the J segment 5 bases; nucleotides outside the gene matches: 9. This CDR3 contains 16 residues. The CDR3 spells CASSFLHSGGANEQYF. DNA of the CDR3: TGTGCCAGCAGTTTTCTCCATAGCGGGGGGGCTAACGAGCAGTACTTC.

Concerning this clone: A junction boundary mismatches the germline segment, possibly from a read error. The chain carries TRBV4-2 and TRBJ2-1, with no clear D. CDR3 length equals 13 residues. Germline V gene sequence: CDR1 LGHNA, CDR2 YNFKEQ. The CDR3 reads CASSQDPYSEQFF. Here the CDR3 DNA reads TGTGCCAGCAGCCAAGATCCCTACAGTGAGCAGTTCTTC.

V and J are TRBV3-1 (or the pseudogene TRBV3-2) and TRBJ2-2; D is undetermined. Germline CDR1 LGHDT, CDR2 YNNKEL (reference sequence). Trimming stripped 0 bases from V and 7 bases from J, with 9 bases between. This CDR3 is 14 amino acids long. The CDR3 is CASSQDPSDGELFF. The CDR3, as DNA: TGTGCCAGCAGCCAAGATCCCAGCGACGGGGAGCTGTTTTTT.

The rearrangement joins TRBV7-6 to TRBJ2-7; TRBD2 agrees at 7 bases. The CDR3 totals 15 residues. The V gene's germline CDR1 is SGHVS and CDR2 FNYEAQ. Unmatched junction bases numbered 7, after V lost 5 bases and J lost 0 bases. CDR3 in amino acids: CASSPQRDSSYEQYF. The CDR3 nucleotides read TGTGCCAGCAGCCCCCAGCGGGATAGCTCCTACGAGCAGTACTTC. The full variable domain, in which reference TRBV7-6 and TRBJ2-7 provide the parts outside the CDR3, is GAGVSQSPRYKVTKRGQDVALRCDPISGHVSLYWYRQALGQGPEFLTYFNYEAQQDKSGLPNDRFSAERPEGSISTLTIQRTEQRDSAMYRCASSPQRDSSYEQYFGPGTRLTVT.

Notes on this clone: The junction shows a germline mismatch at one end, possibly a read error. In DNA form, the CDR3 reads TGTGCCAGCAGCCAAGTGGATCGGGGGGACCGGGACTTC. Encoded protein: CASSQVDRGDRDF. The V gene is TRBV3-1 (or the pseudogene TRBV3-2), the J gene TRBJ2-5, with TRBD2 identical over 7 bases. CDR3 length equals 13 residues. Germline CDR1 LGHDT, CDR2 YNNKEL (reference sequence).

V and J are TRBV6-5 and TRBJ2-3; 7 nucleotides line up with TRBD2. Trimming cost V 11 bases and J 0 bases; bases outside gene matches: 11. Looked up from germline, CDR1 is MNHEY and CDR2 is SVGAGI. The CDR3 runs 15 residues. This chain's CDR3 is CASRGTGLSTDTQYF. The CDR3 coding sequence is TGTGCCTCTCGGGGGACGGGACTAAGCACAGATACGCAGTATTTT.

V usage is TRBV30 and J usage is TRBJ2-7, with TRBD2 matching 10 bases. The CDR3 is 17 amino acids. The germline V gene has CDR1 GTSNPN and CDR2 SVGIG (reference sequence). With V trimmed by 3 bases and J by 3 bases, 14 bases remained unmatched. The CDR3 region has the DNA TGTGCCTGGAGAAGGGTGGCTAGCGGGAGTGAAGGCTACGAGCAGTACTTC. Its translation: CAWRRVASGSEGYEQYF.

The rearrangement joins TRBV30 to TRBJ1-5; tentatively, D is TRBD1 (5 bases). Trimming stripped 3 bases from V and 1 base from J, with 7 bases between. The germline V gene encodes CDR1 GTSNPN and CDR2 SVGIG (reference sequence). The CDR3 is made up of 13 amino acids. The CDR3 sequence is CAWRGGSNQPQHF. The CDR3, as DNA: TGTGCCTGGAGGGGGGGGAGCAATCAGCCCCAGCATTTT.

This clone has only one observation. The rearrangement uses TRBV5-4 and TRBJ1-5, with D uncertain. The CDR3 is 15 residues long. CDR1 and CDR2 (germline): SGHNT, YYREEE (reference sequence). V was cut by 5 bases and J by 7 bases, with 19 bases left in between. The chain's CDR3 is CASSSGGGSVQPQHF. The CDR3 DNA reads TGTGCCAGCAGTTCAGGAGGAGGCTCAGTCCAGCCCCAGCATTTT.

This clone is a singleton in its sample. The chain links TRBV10-3 to TRBJ1-1; TRBD1 aligns across 11 bases. CDR3 length equals 13 residues. After removal of 8 bases from V and 6 bases from J, the junction contained 5 bases not matched to a gene. CDR1 is ENHRY and CDR2 is SYGVKD in the germline V gene. The CDR3 loop is CAIGQGAGAEAFF. In nucleotides, the CDR3 is TGTGCCATCGGACAGGGGGCCGGGGCTGAAGCTTTCTTT.

This clone turned up a few times. The chain uses TRBV5-1 and TRBJ2-1; 9 bases fit TRBD2. Germline V gives CDR1 SGHRS, CDR2 YFSETQ. J gave up 8 bases and V 5 bases, and 8 bases lay outside the gene matches. CDR3 length: 14 amino acids. For the CDR3, the DNA is TGCGCCAGCAGTAGGGCTAGCGGGATTGATGAGCAGTTCTTC. The encoded protein is CASSRASGIDEQFF.

The chain uses TRBV11-2 and TRBJ2-1; 7 bases align to TRBD1. The germline V gene has CDR1 SGHAT and CDR2 FQNNGV. This CDR3 spans 17 amino acids. The ends lost 4 bases at V and 4 bases at J; junction bases unmatched: 13. CDR3 sequence reads: CASSSRRGPRLYNEQFF. As DNA, the CDR3 is TGTGCCAGCAGCTCCCGTAGGGGGCCCCGCTTGTACAATGAGCAGTTCTTC.

The rearrangement links TRBV5-4 to TRBJ1-3; D is possibly TRBD1 (6 bases). V was pared by 2 bases and J by 5 bases, with 17 bases between. Looked up from germline, CDR1 is SGHNT and CDR2 is YYREEE (reference sequence). The CDR3 consists of 16 residues. CDR3 loop: CASSFKGQGRRNTIYF. CDR3 sequence (DNA): TGTGCCAGCAGCTTCAAAGGTCAGGGGAGACGAAACACCATATATTTT.

V gene TRBV6-5 combines with J gene TRBJ2-7; unclear D gene. The CDR3 is made up of 13 amino acids. The germline V gene encodes CDR1 MNHEY and CDR2 SVGAGI. Trimming pared 0 bases from V and 6 bases from J, leaving 9 bases between. The CDR3, as DNA: TGTGCCAGCAGTTACTCCCAAGAGGCCGAGCAGTACTTC. The encoded protein is CASSYSQEAEQYF.

CDR3: CASSYGGKGGYTF. The DNA of the CDR3 is TGTGCCAGCAGTTACGGGGGGAAGGGTGGCTACACCTTC. The V call is TRBV6-5, the J call TRBJ1-2; TRBD1 is a possible D gene (5 bases). Germline CDR1 reads MNHEY; CDR2 reads SVGAGI. V was cut by 2 bases and J by 7 bases, with 11 bases left in between. The CDR3 length is 13 residues.

The chain couples TRBV30 to TRBJ2-7, with D tentatively TRBD2 (5 bases). The length of the CDR3 is 13 residues. Germline V CDR1 and CDR2: GTSNPN, SVGIG (reference sequence). Trimming stripped 4 bases from V and 3 bases from J, with 13 bases between. The CDR3 is CAWNEGSGYEQYF. CDR3 coding DNA: TGTGCCTGGAATGAGGGTTCGGGCTACGAGCAGTACTTC.

The chain recombines TRBV10-3 with TRBJ1-2; a possible D gene is TRBD1 (5 bases). Trimming shortened V by 0 bases and J by 8 bases, and 13 bases separated the two germline ends. CDR1 is ENHRY and CDR2 is SYGVKD in the germline V gene. This CDR3 has 14 amino acids. The CDR3 loop is CAISESGQGRGYTF. Here the CDR3 DNA reads TGTGCCATCAGTGAGTCGGGGCAGGGTCGGGGCTACACCTTC.

This rearrangement joins TRBV27 to TRBJ2-3; D gene unclear. The ends were cut back, 4 bases at V and 1 base at J, with 9 bases in the middle. This CDR3 is built from 14 residues. The germline CDR1 and CDR2 sequences are MNHEY and SMNVEV (reference sequence). The CDR3 reads CASSSLDRTDTQYF. The CDR3, as DNA: TGTGCCAGCAGTTCCTTAGATCGCACAGATACGCAGTATTTT.

The chain carries TRBV5-1 and TRBJ2-1, with 8 bases lining up with TRBD2. This CDR3 has 15 residues. From germline, CDR1 is SGHRS and CDR2 YFSETQ. The ends lost 4 bases at V and 5 bases at J; junction bases unmatched: 8. The CDR3 nucleotides are TGCGCCAGCAGCAAACTAGCGGACCTCCACAATGAGCAGTTCTTC. It encodes CASSKLADLHNEQFF.

The chain has TRBV14 and TRBJ1-1; D is perhaps TRBD1 (5 bases). The CDR3 loop spans 13 amino acids. Germline loops: CDR1 SGHDN, CDR2 FVKESK. The V end lost 3 bases, the J end lost 9 bases, and 14 bases lay between the germline ends. The CDR3 DNA reads TGTGCCAGCAGCCAGTCCGGGGGGTTACAAGCTTTCTTT. It yields the protein CASSQSGGLQAFF.

The rearrangement joins TRBV28 to TRBJ1-1; 8 nucleotides agree with TRBD1. This CDR3 is 15 amino acids long. Trimming at V came to 3 bases and at J to 5 bases, leaving 8 bases not matched to a gene. Per germline, CDR1 MDHEN and CDR2 SYDVKM. The CDR3 loop is CASSLGPRGQTEAFF. The CDR3 DNA reads TGTGCCAGCAGTTTGGGCCCCAGGGGGCAGACTGAAGCTTTCTTT.

This clone was counted only a few times. The rearrangement links TRBV19 to TRBJ2-7; the D gene is possibly TRBD1 (6 bases). The V end was cut by 5 bases, the J end by 2 bases, with 10 bases between. Germline CDR1 and CDR2: LNHDA and SQIVND (reference sequence). This CDR3 region has 13 residues. CDR3 residues: CASSPQGPYEQYF. The DNA for the CDR3 is TGTGCCAGTAGTCCCCAGGGGCCCTACGAGCAGTACTTC.